This T cell receptor (beta chain) was identified in a study of regulatory T cells in long-lasting Graves disease. The overall study: Newly diagnosed Graves' patients had under 3 months of antithyroid drugs. General study findings and limits: Patients with persistent disease showed a bias toward TRBV28, TRBJ1-2 and TRBJ2-5. Researchers reported studying only peripheral blood, not thyroid tissue.

Arm-PCR of CDR3 regions and iRepertoire HTBI primers were used to build TCR beta libraries. TCRdb re-called the multiplex PCR reads with MiXCR, one entry per CDR3 protein. The sample has around 250,000 distinct CDR3 sequences, around 21% seen once. Note on this clonotype: The target antigen is unknown.

Time point here: newly diagnosed GD, antithyroid drugs for less than 3 months. Researchers made the TCR library from RNA that was extracted from PBMCs. This CDR3 region has 18 residues. J was trimmed by 6 bases and V by 5 bases; bases with no gene match: 14. From germline, CDR1 is SGHTA and CDR2 FQGNSA. This sequence originates from a female donor with Graves disease. The chain recombines TRBV7-2 with TRBJ2-3; TRBD2 matches at 13 bases. The sequences come from peripheral blood mononuclear cells (PBMCs), collected at new diagnosis, from a patient treated with antithyroid drugs. The CDR3 DNA follows: TGTGCCAGCAGCCAAGATTTAGGACTAGCGGGAGAATCTGATACGCAGTATTTT. Encoded protein: CASSQDLGLAGESDTQYF.